The rows below give T cell receptor beta chains drawn from one sample of a study of control samples from healthy donors and cancer patients. The assay was immunoSEQ multiplex PCR, and TCRdb's table has in-frame clones only and misses some. The sample holds approximately 120,000 clones, roughly nine tenths seen once. The sample was blood. The origin of the receptors is a man between 18 and 35 years old in good health. The CDR3 runs from the conserved cysteine through the conserved F or W. The D gene is left open where the match is weak. Not all rows give a size; the values are once, few, many and, for expanded clones, a class.

abundance: NA; d_gene: NA; v_gene: TRBV5-1; j_gene: TRBJ1-2; CDR3nt: TGCGCCAGCAGCGATCCCAACAGGGAGCGCTACACCTTC; CDR3aa: CASSDPNRERYTF
abundance: NA; d_gene: TRBD2; v_gene: TRBV9; j_gene: TRBJ2-1; CDR3nt: TGTGCCAGCAGCGTAGCAACGGGAGGGGCCTACTACAATGAGCAGTTCTTC; CDR3aa: CASSVATGGAYYNEQFF
abundance: NA; d_gene: NA; v_gene: TRBV6-5; j_gene: TRBJ2-1; CDR3nt: TGTGCCAGCAGCCCCGGGACGGCTTACAATGAGCAGTTCTTC; CDR3aa: CASSPGTAYNEQFF
abundance: once; d_gene: TRBD1; v_gene: TRBV10-3; j_gene: TRBJ1-1; CDR3nt: TGTGCCATCTGCCCCGGGACAGGGGGAGAATGTGGGACTGAAGCTTTCTTT; CDR3aa: CAICPGTGGECGTEAFF
abundance: NA; d_gene: TRBD1; v_gene: TRBV5-1; j_gene: TRBJ2-2; CDR3nt: TGCGCCAGCAGCCAGGACAGGGCAGAAGGGGAGCTGTTTTTT; CDR3aa: CASSQDRAEGELFF
abundance: NA; d_gene: NA; v_gene: TRBV12-3/TRBV12-4; j_gene: TRBJ1-4; CDR3nt: TGTGCCAGCAGTTTTTCGCGGGGAGGACTGTTTTTT; CDR3aa: CASSFSRGGLFF
abundance: few; d_gene: NA; v_gene: TRBV19; j_gene: TRBJ2-7; CDR3nt: TGTGCCAGTAGTACCGGACGTGGGTTCTACGAGCAGTACTTC; CDR3aa: CASSTGRGFYEQYF
abundance: NA; d_gene: NA; v_gene: TRBV30; j_gene: TRBJ2-4; CDR3nt: TGTGCCTGGGGGGCGGGGTTAGCCAAAAACATTCAGTACTTC; CDR3aa: CAWGAGLAKNIQYF
abundance: NA; d_gene: TRBD1; v_gene: TRBV6-4; j_gene: TRBJ2-6; CDR3nt: TGTGCCAGCAGTAAAGGACAGGGGGCTGGGGCCAACGTCCTGACTTTC; CDR3aa: CASSKGQGAGANVLTF
abundance: NA; d_gene: NA; v_gene: TRBV9; j_gene: TRBJ1-3; CDR3nt: TGTGCCAGCAGCATGAACTCTGGAAACACCATATATTTT; CDR3aa: CASSMNSGNTIYF
abundance: NA; d_gene: TRBD1; v_gene: TRBV27; j_gene: TRBJ2-7; CDR3nt: TGTGCCAGCAGGGCCCGGGACAGCACCTACGAGCAGTACTTC; CDR3aa: CASRARDSTYEQYF
abundance: NA; d_gene: NA; v_gene: TRBV3-1/TRBV3-2; j_gene: TRBJ1-1; CDR3nt: TGTGCCAGCAGCTCAGCGAGCGGTGGTGAAGCTTTCTTT; CDR3aa: CASSSASGGEAFF
abundance: NA; d_gene: TRBD2; v_gene: TRBV7-9; j_gene: TRBJ2-2; CDR3nt: TGTGCCAGCAGCTTAGAGTTAGGGCGGGAGACGAACACCGGGGAGCTGTTTTTT; CDR3aa: CASSLELGRETNTGELFF
abundance: NA; d_gene: NA; v_gene: TRBV19; j_gene: TRBJ1-2; CDR3nt: TGTGCCAGTAGTATTGGACAGCGTAACTATGGCTACACCTTC; CDR3aa: CASSIGQRNYGYTF
abundance: NA; d_gene: NA; v_gene: TRBV25-1; j_gene: TRBJ1-4; CDR3nt: TGTGCCAGCAGTGATCTCTCGGACAGATTGGGTAATGAAAAACTGTTTTTT; CDR3aa: CASSDLSDRLGNEKLFF
abundance: NA; d_gene: NA; v_gene: TRBV15; j_gene: TRBJ2-7; CDR3nt: TGTGCCACCAGCAGAGAGCGGCACTCCTACGAGCAGTACTTC; CDR3aa: CATSRERHSYEQYF
abundance: NA; d_gene: TRBD1; v_gene: TRBV30; j_gene: TRBJ1-1; CDR3nt: TGTGCCCGGGGACAGGACCTAGAAGCTTTCTTT; CDR3aa: CARGQDLEAFF
abundance: NA; d_gene: TRBD1; v_gene: TRBV6-5; j_gene: TRBJ2-7; CDR3nt: TGTGCCACAGGTCGGTCAGGGGGCTACGAGCAGTACTTC; CDR3aa: CATGRSGGYEQYF
abundance: once; d_gene: TRBD1; v_gene: TRBV20-1; j_gene: TRBJ2-1; CDR3nt: TGCAGTGCTGGGACAGACAATGAGCAGTTCTTC; CDR3aa: CSAGTDNEQFF
abundance: NA; d_gene: TRBD1; v_gene: TRBV5-4; j_gene: TRBJ1-6; CDR3nt: TGTGCCAGCAGCCTACCAGGGGGCATGACTAATTCACCCCTCCACTTT; CDR3aa: CASSLPGGMTNSPLHF
abundance: NA; d_gene: TRBD1; v_gene: TRBV7-6; j_gene: TRBJ1-5; CDR3nt: TGTGCCAGCAGCTCCAACAGGGGTGACCAGCCCCAGCATTTT; CDR3aa: CASSSNRGDQPQHF
abundance: NA; d_gene: NA; v_gene: TRBV2; j_gene: TRBJ2-7; CDR3nt: TGTGCCAGCTACTCCCCTTTTACCTACGAGCAGTACTTC; CDR3aa: CASYSPFTYEQYF
abundance: NA; d_gene: NA; v_gene: TRBV24-1; j_gene: TRBJ1-1; CDR3nt: TGTGCCACCAGTGGGGTGAACACTGAAGCTTTCTTT; CDR3aa: CATSGVNTEAFF
abundance: NA; d_gene: TRBD2; v_gene: TRBV6-6; j_gene: TRBJ2-3; CDR3nt: TGTGCCAGCAGCTTTGGACTAGCGACAGATACGCAGTATTTT; CDR3aa: CASSFGLATDTQYF
abundance: NA; d_gene: NA; v_gene: TRBV27; j_gene: TRBJ2-7; CDR3nt: TGTGCCAGCAGCTCCGACAGAACCTACGAGCAGTACTTC; CDR3aa: CASSSDRTYEQYF
abundance: NA; d_gene: NA; v_gene: TRBV5-1; j_gene: TRBJ2-7; CDR3nt: TGCGCCAGCAGCTACACTCGCTACGAGCAGTACTTC; CDR3aa: CASSYTRYEQYF
abundance: NA; d_gene: TRBD1; v_gene: TRBV25-1; j_gene: TRBJ1-4; CDR3nt: TGTGGACAGGGAGGGGACTACGGTGAAAAACTGTTTTTT; CDR3aa: CGQGGDYGEKLFF
abundance: NA; d_gene: TRBD2; v_gene: TRBV5-1; j_gene: TRBJ2-1; CDR3nt: TGCGCCAGCAGTAGGCAGACTAGCGGGAACAATGAGCAGTTCTTC; CDR3aa: CASSRQTSGNNEQFF
abundance: NA; d_gene: NA; v_gene: TRBV11-3; j_gene: TRBJ2-3; CDR3nt: TGTGCCAGCAGCTCACCAGGAGAAGATACGCAGTATTTT; CDR3aa: CASSSPGEDTQYF
abundance: few; d_gene: NA; v_gene: TRBV3-1/TRBV3-2; j_gene: TRBJ2-7; CDR3nt: TGTGCCAGCAGTTTCTCCTACGAGCAGTACTTC; CDR3aa: CASSFSYEQYF
abundance: NA; d_gene: NA; v_gene: TRBV24-1; j_gene: TRBJ2-3; CDR3nt: TGTGCCACCAGGGGGGGAAGCAGGGGAAGCACAGATACGCAGTATTTT; CDR3aa: CATRGGSRGSTDTQYF
abundance: NA; d_gene: NA; v_gene: TRBV5-4; j_gene: TRBJ2-2; CDR3nt: TGTGCCAGCAGCTTTTTTCAGGGAACCGGGGAGCTGTTTTTT; CDR3aa: CASSFFQGTGELFF
abundance: NA; d_gene: NA; v_gene: TRBV5-1; j_gene: TRBJ2-7; CDR3nt: TGCGCCAGCAGCTTAGAAGGGACCCCCTACGAGCAGTACTTC; CDR3aa: CASSLEGTPYEQYF
abundance: NA; d_gene: TRBD1; v_gene: TRBV19; j_gene: TRBJ1-1; CDR3nt: TGTGCCAGTAGTGTGTCCGGGACAGGGGCTTCGGCTGAAGCTTTCTTT; CDR3aa: CASSVSGTGASAEAFF
abundance: NA; d_gene: NA; v_gene: TRBV28; j_gene: TRBJ2-1; CDR3nt: TGTGCCAGCAGCATGACCGGGGCCCACAATGAGCAGTTCTTC; CDR3aa: CASSMTGAHNEQFF
abundance: NA; d_gene: NA; v_gene: TRBV18; j_gene: TRBJ1-1; CDR3nt: TGTGCCAGCTCACCATTTGATATCGAGCTTAGATCTGAAGCTTTCTTT; CDR3aa: CASSPFDIELRSEAFF
abundance: NA; d_gene: NA; v_gene: TRBV18; j_gene: TRBJ1-1; CDR3nt: TGTGCCAGCTCGCGGACAGACCGAAACACTGAAGCTTTCTTT; CDR3aa: CASSRTDRNTEAFF
abundance: once; d_gene: TRBD1; v_gene: TRBV3-1/TRBV3-2; j_gene: TRBJ1-3; CDR3nt: TGTGCCAGCAGCCGGACTGGACAGGGATCTTTCCAGGCCACCATATATTTT; CDR3aa: CASSRTGQGSFQATIYF
abundance: NA; d_gene: NA; v_gene: TRBV2; j_gene: TRBJ1-2; CDR3nt: TGTGCCAGCAGTGAAGGAGGACCAAGGGGCTACACCTTC; CDR3aa: CASSEGGPRGYTF
abundance: NA; d_gene: NA; v_gene: TRBV24-1; j_gene: TRBJ2-1; CDR3nt: TGTGCCACCAGTGGTCTCGCGGATGAGCAGTTCTTC; CDR3aa: CATSGLADEQFF
abundance: once; d_gene: TRBD2; v_gene: TRBV28; j_gene: TRBJ2-5; CDR3nt: TGTGCCAGCAGTTCCCCCGGACTAGCGGGAGGGCCTGGGGAGACCCAGTACTTC; CDR3aa: CASSSPGLAGGPGETQYF